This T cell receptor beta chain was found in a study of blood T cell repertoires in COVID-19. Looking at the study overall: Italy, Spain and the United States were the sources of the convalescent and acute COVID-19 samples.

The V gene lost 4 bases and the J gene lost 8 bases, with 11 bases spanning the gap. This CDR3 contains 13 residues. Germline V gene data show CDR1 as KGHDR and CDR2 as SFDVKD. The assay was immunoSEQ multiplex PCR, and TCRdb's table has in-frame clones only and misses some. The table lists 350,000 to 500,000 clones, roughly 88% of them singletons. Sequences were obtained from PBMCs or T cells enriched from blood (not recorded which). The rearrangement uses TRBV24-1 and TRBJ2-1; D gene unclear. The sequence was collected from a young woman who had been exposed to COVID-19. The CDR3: CATSDLGHDEQFF. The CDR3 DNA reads TGTGCCACCAGTGACCTTGGGCATGATGAGCAGTTCTTC.